A selection of T cell receptor beta chains follows, all from one sample in a study of blood T cell repertoires in COVID-19. Only in-frame clones appear in the TCRdb table, and some are missing; sequencing was by immunoSEQ multiplex PCR. The sample yields about 110,000 clones, around 88% seen once. Sequencing used peripheral blood. The receptors come from a man aged 45-65 years with active or convalescent COVID-19. The CDR3 runs from the conserved cysteine through the conserved F or W. The order of the fields is clone size, V gene, J gene, D gene, CDR3 DNA, CDR3 protein. The D gene is left open where the match is weak. Clone size is shown for a subset of rows, as once, few, many or a class of expanded clone.

clone size: -
V gene: TRBV28
J gene: TRBJ2-2
D gene: -
CDR3 DNA: TGTGCCGGGTCCTCAGGAGGGGCGGCCGGGGAGCTGTTTTTT
CDR3 protein: CAGSSGGAAGELFF

clone size: once
V gene: TRBV4-2
J gene: TRBJ2-3
D gene: TRBD2
CDR3 DNA: TGTGCCAGCAGCCAAGATGGGGCTAGCGGGACAGATACGCAGTATTTT
CDR3 protein: CASSQDGASGTDTQYF

clone size: -
V gene: TRBV7-2
J gene: TRBJ1-1
D gene: -
CDR3 DNA: TGTGCCAGCAGCGTTCAGCGCCAGAACACTGAAGCTTTCTTT
CDR3 protein: CASSVQRQNTEAFF

clone size: -
V gene: TRBV19
J gene: TRBJ2-1
D gene: -
CDR3 DNA: TGTGCCAGTAGTGATCGGAGCGTAAACTCCTACAATGAGCAGTTCTTC
CDR3 protein: CASSDRSVNSYNEQFF

clone size: -
V gene: TRBV7-2
J gene: TRBJ2-3
D gene: TRBD1
CDR3 DNA: TGTGCCAGCAGCTTGGACAGGGGGCTGACGGATACGCAGTATTTT
CDR3 protein: CASSLDRGLTDTQYF

clone size: once
V gene: TRBV5-1
J gene: TRBJ1-1
D gene: -
CDR3 DNA: TGCGCCAGCAGCTTGTCCGGGACTGGGACGCCGAACACTGAAGCTTTCTTT
CDR3 protein: CASSLSGTGTPNTEAFF

clone size: -
V gene: TRBV5-1
J gene: TRBJ2-7
D gene: TRBD2
CDR3 DNA: TGCGCCAGCAGCTTGGTTGCGGGAGGGCAGGACGAGCAGTACTTC
CDR3 protein: CASSLVAGGQDEQYF

clone size: -
V gene: TRBV7-2
J gene: TRBJ1-5
D gene: -
CDR3 DNA: TGTGCCAGCAGTCCCAATGCGGGGGCTCAGCCCCAGCATTTT
CDR3 protein: CASSPNAGAQPQHF

clone size: -
V gene: TRBV2
J gene: TRBJ2-6
D gene: TRBD1
CDR3 DNA: TGTGCCGGCTCCGGGACAGGTCCCTCTGGGGCCAACGTCCTGACTTTC
CDR3 protein: CAGSGTGPSGANVLTF

clone size: -
V gene: TRBV6-5
J gene: TRBJ1-5
D gene: -
CDR3 DNA: TGTGCCAGTCGTGCGTTCGGGGGAAATCAGCCCCAGCATTTT
CDR3 protein: CASRAFGGNQPQHF

clone size: -
V gene: TRBV27
J gene: TRBJ2-3
D gene: -
CDR3 DNA: TGTGCCAGCACCCTCGGCGAGCGGAACACAGATACGCAGTATTTT
CDR3 protein: CASTLGERNTDTQYF

clone size: -
V gene: TRBV29-1
J gene: TRBJ2-1
D gene: TRBD2
CDR3 DNA: TGCAGCGCGGAGGGGACTAGGCGGGTTGAGCAGTTCTTC
CDR3 protein: CSAEGTRRVEQFF

clone size: -
V gene: TRBV19
J gene: TRBJ1-5
D gene: -
CDR3 DNA: TGTGCCAGTAGTATGAGGCCAGGGGAACGTCAGCCCCAGCATTTT
CDR3 protein: CASSMRPGERQPQHF

clone size: -
V gene: TRBV19
J gene: TRBJ2-7
D gene: TRBD2
CDR3 DNA: TGTGCCAGTAGTATACAAGCGGGAGGGGAATACGAGCAGTACTTC
CDR3 protein: CASSIQAGGEYEQYF

clone size: -
V gene: TRBV19
J gene: TRBJ2-3
D gene: TRBD2
CDR3 DNA: TGTGCCAGTAGTTACCTAGCGGATAGCACAGATACGCAGTATTTT
CDR3 protein: CASSYLADSTDTQYF

clone size: -
V gene: TRBV27
J gene: TRBJ2-7
D gene: TRBD1
CDR3 DNA: TGTGCCAGCAGTTTCTCCGGGACAGATACGCCTTACGAGCAGTACTTC
CDR3 protein: CASSFSGTDTPYEQYF

clone size: -
V gene: TRBV6-2/TRBV6-3
J gene: TRBJ2-1
D gene: TRBD2
CDR3 DNA: TGTGCCAGCAGTTGGGAGGGGACAGATATCCTAAGCGGGAGGGTCCATGAGCAGTTCTTC
CDR3 protein: CASSWEGTDILSGRVHEQFF

clone size: -
V gene: TRBV28
J gene: TRBJ2-2
D gene: TRBD2
CDR3 DNA: TGTGCCAGCATAAGAGCGGGAACCGGGGAGCTGTTTTTT
CDR3 protein: CASIRAGTGELFF

clone size: -
V gene: TRBV19
J gene: TRBJ1-5
D gene: TRBD1
CDR3 DNA: TGTGCCAGTAGTGGGACAGGGAATCAGCCCCAGCATTTT
CDR3 protein: CASSGTGNQPQHF

clone size: -
V gene: TRBV2
J gene: TRBJ1-5
D gene: -
CDR3 DNA: TGTGCCAGCACCGGGAGCGGCAATCAGCCCCAGCATTTT
CDR3 protein: CASTGSGNQPQHF

clone size: -
V gene: TRBV7-2
J gene: TRBJ2-2
D gene: TRBD2
CDR3 DNA: TGTGCCAGCAGCTTAAGAAGCGGGGGCCCCACCGGGGAGCTGTTTTTT
CDR3 protein: CASSLRSGGPTGELFF

clone size: -
V gene: TRBV6-6
J gene: TRBJ2-1
D gene: -
CDR3 DNA: TGTGCCAGCAGTTATGAGGGGGAGTGGGCTGAGCAGTTCTTC
CDR3 protein: CASSYEGEWAEQFF

clone size: -
V gene: TRBV29-1
J gene: TRBJ2-7
D gene: TRBD1
CDR3 DNA: TGCAGCGTTAGTCAGGGGGCAGCCTACGAGCAGTACTTC
CDR3 protein: CSVSQGAAYEQYF

clone size: -
V gene: TRBV4-2
J gene: TRBJ1-5
D gene: -
CDR3 DNA: TGTGCCAGCAGCCAAGGAACGGGAGGGCAGCCCCAGCATTTT
CDR3 protein: CASSQGTGGQPQHF

clone size: -
V gene: TRBV10-2
J gene: TRBJ2-1
D gene: -
CDR3 DNA: TGCGCCAGCAGGGAGACTAGTGGGTATGAGCAGTTCTTC
CDR3 protein: CASRETSGYEQFF

clone size: -
V gene: TRBV5-4
J gene: TRBJ2-7
D gene: TRBD2
CDR3 DNA: TGTGCCAGCAGCATTAGCGGGCTGAAGTACGAGCAGTACTTC
CDR3 protein: CASSISGLKYEQYF

clone size: -
V gene: TRBV7-6
J gene: TRBJ1-1
D gene: -
CDR3 DNA: TGTGCCAGCAGCCGGACAACTAACACTGAAGCTTTCTTT
CDR3 protein: CASSRTTNTEAFF

clone size: -
V gene: TRBV2
J gene: TRBJ1-2
D gene: TRBD1
CDR3 DNA: TGTGCCAGCAGTGAAGGGGGCACAGGGGGGATTTTCTATGGCTACACCTTC
CDR3 protein: CASSEGGTGGIFYGYTF

clone size: -
V gene: TRBV6-2/TRBV6-3
J gene: TRBJ2-1
D gene: TRBD2
CDR3 DNA: TGTGCCAGCAGTCCCCTCCTCCTCCAAGCGGGAGGCGGGAATGAGCAGTTCTTC
CDR3 protein: CASSPLLLQAGGGNEQFF

clone size: -
V gene: TRBV28
J gene: TRBJ2-2
D gene: TRBD2
CDR3 DNA: TGTGCCAGCAGTTTGGGGCTAGCGGGATGGTCCGGGGAGCTGTTTTTT
CDR3 protein: CASSLGLAGWSGELFF

clone size: medium-sized
V gene: TRBV13
J gene: TRBJ2-5
D gene: TRBD1
CDR3 DNA: TGTGCCAGCAGCTTGACAGGGGACGGGGAGACCCAGTACTTC
CDR3 protein: CASSLTGDGETQYF

clone size: -
V gene: TRBV5-6
J gene: TRBJ1-1
D gene: -
CDR3 DNA: TGTGCCAGCAGCTTGCAGCGATCGGGGAGAACTTTCTTT
CDR3 protein: CASSLQRSGRTFF

clone size: once
V gene: TRBV6-9
J gene: TRBJ1-5
D gene: TRBD1
CDR3 DNA: TGTGCCAGCACCCGGGACAGGACTAATCAGCCCCAGCATTTT
CDR3 protein: CASTRDRTNQPQHF

clone size: -
V gene: TRBV12-3/TRBV12-4
J gene: TRBJ1-1
D gene: -
CDR3 DNA: TGTGCCAGCAGTTTAGCAGGGAGGGCTGAAGCTTTCTTT
CDR3 protein: CASSLAGRAEAFF

clone size: -
V gene: TRBV4-1
J gene: TRBJ2-7
D gene: TRBD1
CDR3 DNA: TGCGCCAGCAGCCACCAATACACAGGGGACTACGAGCAGTACTTC
CDR3 protein: CASSHQYTGDYEQYF